The 23 T cell receptor beta chains listed next were all sequenced from one sample in a study of post-analysis software for immune sequencing data. These receptors lack a known antigen. Study-wide results and caveats: With TRBV5-6, TRBV5-1 and TRBV20-1 included, about five TRBV segments were more frequent in patients than in controls.

Prepared TCR beta cDNA libraries contained unique molecular identifiers. TCRdb independently ran MiXCR on the PCR reads; one entry per CDR3 protein. The data show under 650,000 distinct CDR3 sequences, roughly 45% seen once. Sequencing was done on a sample of blood. The origin of the receptors is a girl between 10 and 17 years old with multiple sclerosis.

This clonotype occurred a few times. The CDR3 DNA sequence: TGTGCCAGCGCTGGGGAAGGAGGGAACTATGGCTACACCTTC. Translation gives CASAGEGGNYGYTF. The V call is TRBV6-1, the J call TRBJ1-2; D call uncertain. The CDR3 sequence is 14 residues long. Trimming pared 8 bases from V and 2 bases from J, leaving 15 bases between. From germline, CDR1 is MNHNS and CDR2 SASEGT.

The chain links TRBV5-6 to TRBJ2-5; TRBD2 aligns across 11 bases. The V gene end was trimmed by 0 bases and the J gene end by 2 bases; junction bases not matched to a gene: 6. This CDR3 contains 17 residues. Germline CDR1 is SGHDT and CDR2 is YYEEEE. Written as DNA, the CDR3 is TGTGCCAGCAGCTTGGGGCCTAGCGGGAGGAGGCAAGAGACCCAGTACTTC. This sequence encodes CASSLGPSGRRQETQYF.

The rearrangement uses TRBV5-1 and TRBJ1-4; 12 bases agree with TRBD1. In germline, CDR1 is SGHRS, CDR2 YFSETQ. There are 17 residues in the CDR3. V lost 4 bases to trimming and J lost 4 bases; unmatched junction nucleotides: 8. This chain's CDR3 is CASSGGTGGFDNEKLFF. CDR3 DNA: TGCGCCAGCAGCGGCGGGACAGGGGGCTTTGATAATGAAAAACTGTTTTTT.

The chain employs TRBV20-1 and TRBJ2-5, with TRBD2 matching over 13 bases. TRBJ2-7 explains the end of the DNA better; the J call may be wrong. The germline CDR1 and CDR2 sequences are DFQATT and SNEGSKA (reference sequence). The CDR3 runs 16 residues. The CDR3: CSARKLVGLAGDEQYF. CDR3 DNA: TGCAGTGCTAGAAAATTGGTTGGACTAGCGGGAGACGAGCAGTACTTC.

V gene TRBV7-9 combines with J gene TRBJ2-1; possibly TRBD2 for D (5 bases). The germline gives CDR1 SEHNR, CDR2 FQNEAQ (reference sequence). V lost 0 bases and J lost 15, with 15 bases in between. This CDR3 spans 13 amino acids. CDR3 nucleotides: TGTGCCAGCAGCTTAGCGCTTTCCGCGGGTACGTTCTTC. Its protein product is CASSLALSAGTFF.

The chain is built from TRBV12-3 or TRBV12-4 and TRBJ2-7, with TRBD2 matching over 7 bases. The CDR3 covers 15 residues. J was trimmed by 4 bases and V by 2 bases; bases with no gene match: 8. CDR3 nucleotide sequence: TGTGCCAGCAGTTTAAGTCGGGGGGAAAGGTACGAGCAGTACTTC. Its translation is CASSLSRGERYEQYF.

The gene calls are TRBV29-1 and TRBJ2-1; D is possibly TRBD1 (6 bases). Germline V gene lookup returns CDR1 SQVTM and CDR2 ANQGSEA. Trimming took off 4 bases at V and 10 bases at J, with 26 bases between the two ends. The CDR3 has 16 residues. The CDR3 region is CSVVGTRTGSPREQFF. In nucleotides, the CDR3 is TGCAGCGTTGTCGGGACCAGAACAGGGTCGCCAAGGGAGCAGTTCTTC.

This clonotype was seen a handful of times. The chain uses TRBV7-9 and TRBJ2-3; TRBD1 might be the D (6 bases). The CDR3 contains 16 residues. Germline CDR1 reads SEHNR; CDR2 reads FQNEAQ (reference sequence). The V end lost 5 bases, the J end lost 2 bases, and 17 bases lay between the germline ends. CDR3 protein: CASSAPPGQLTDTQYF. CDR3 in DNA: TGTGCCAGCAGCGCCCCTCCGGGACAACTCACAGATACGCAGTATTTT.

The V call is TRBV20-1, the J call TRBJ2-5; the match to TRBD2 covers 11 bases. The V segment lost 1 base and the J segment 5 bases; nucleotides outside the gene matches: 6. The CDR3 covers 15 residues. Germline CDR1 and CDR2: DFQATT and SNEGSKA (reference sequence). For the CDR3, the DNA is TGCAGTGCTAGAGCTGGACTAGCGGGTAGGGAGACCCAGTACTTC. Its translation is CSARAGLAGRETQYF.

This clonotype has more than one count but fewer than ten. The DNA of the CDR3 is TGTGCCAGCAGTTTCCGCCCCTTTGCAGGGAAAAATTCACCCCTCCACTTT. Its protein is CASSFRPFAGKNSPLHF. The gene calls are TRBV12-3 or TRBV12-4 and TRBJ1-6; D may be TRBD1 (5 bases). V lost 3 bases, J lost 7 bases, and 19 bases lay in between. The CDR3 sequence is 17 residues long.

The chain is built from TRBV5-8 and TRBJ1-2, with D possibly being TRBD1 (5 bases). The length of the CDR3 is 13 residues. Per the germline V gene, CDR1 is SGHTS and CDR2 is YDEGEE. Trimming took off 3 bases at V and 5 bases at J, with 11 bases between the two ends. Written as DNA, the CDR3 is TGTGCCAGCAGCTCAGCGGGGCCGTATGGCTACACCTTC. This sequence encodes CASSSAGPYGYTF.

In its sample, this clonotype was seen once. This rearrangement joins TRBV12-3 or TRBV12-4 to TRBJ1-1; tentatively, D is TRBD1 (5 bases). This CDR3 is 13 amino acids long. Trimming removed 7 bases from V and 1 base from J, with 10 bases in between. CDR3 protein: CASTGDGNTEAFF. The CDR3 nucleotides are TGTGCCAGCACGGGGGATGGGAACACTGAAGCTTTCTTT.

J is TRBJ2-1 and V is TRBV7-3, with D possibly matching TRBD2 (6 bases). Trimming left V 1 base short and J 4 bases short, with 14 bases between. The V gene's germline CDR1 is SGHTA and CDR2 FQGTGA. The CDR3 extends over 16 amino acids. The DNA of the CDR3 is TGTGCCAGCAGCTTAAGTCCTCCGGGGGTGTACAATGAGCAGTTCTTC. Amino acid sequence: CASSLSPPGVYNEQFF.

The gene calls are TRBV25-1 and TRBJ2-7; 9 nucleotides line up with TRBD1. Germline V lookup: CDR1 MGHDK, CDR2 SYGVNS. V shed 1 base and J 1 base; nucleotides not matched to a gene: 5. CDR3 size: 16 residues. The CDR3 region is CASSESGTGLSYEQYF. CDR3 in DNA: TGTGCCAGCAGTGAATCCGGGACAGGGTTGTCCTACGAGCAGTACTTC.

This clonotype was seen more than once but under ten times. The chain uses TRBV29-1 and TRBJ2-5; possible D gene TRBD2, 6 bases. The CDR3 spans 14 residues. Trimming left V 6 bases short and J 7 bases short, with 21 bases between. Germline loops: CDR1 SQVTM, CDR2 ANQGSEA. CDR3 protein: CSVVVSGRLRTQYF. The CDR3 DNA sequence: TGCAGCGTAGTCGTCTCCGGGAGACTTAGGACCCAGTACTTC. Looking up the rest from reference TRBV29-1 and TRBJ2-5 gives the full variable domain: SAVISQKPSRDICQRGTSLTIQCQVDSQVTMMFWYRQQPGQSLTLIATANQGSEATYESGFVIDKFPISRPNLTFSTLTVSNMSPEDSSIYLCSVVVSGRLRTQYFGPGTRLLVL.

This clonotype was picked up a small number of times. This chain links TRBV9 with TRBJ2-5; TRBD2 agrees at 7 bases. The CDR3 is made up of 16 amino acids. With V trimmed by 1 base and J by 2 bases, 8 bases remained unmatched. Germline CDR1 is SGDLS and CDR2 is YYNGEE. The CDR3 sequence: CASSVYPSGRQETQYF. In DNA, the CDR3 is TGTGCCAGCAGCGTATACCCTAGCGGAAGACAAGAGACCCAGTACTTC.

In its sample, this clonotype was seen many times. V gene TRBV12-3 or TRBV12-4 combines with J gene TRBJ1-2; D ambiguous. Trimming took 6 bases from V and 0 from J, leaving 8 bases between them. The CDR3 consists of 13 residues. CDR3 sequence reads: CASSPTPNYGYTF. The CDR3 nucleotides read TGTGCCAGCAGCCCTACCCCTAACTATGGCTACACCTTC.

The table lists this clonotype with many counts. The J gene is TRBJ2-1, the V gene TRBV5-1; no definite D call. V was trimmed by 2 bases and J by 9 bases, leaving 6 bases between them. This CDR3 spans 11 amino acids. From germline, CDR1 is SGHRS and CDR2 YFSETQ. The CDR3 DNA is TGCGCCAGCAGCTTAAGTGGTGAGCAGTTCTTC. Protein sequence: CASSLSGEQFF. Full variable domain (remainder filled in from reference TRBV5-1 and TRBJ2-1): KAGVTQTPRYLIKTRGQQVTLSCSPISGHRSVSWYQQTPGQGLQFLFEYFSETQRNKGNFPGRFSGRQFSNSRSEMNVSTLELGDSALYLCASSLSGEQFFGPGTRLTVL.

This clonotype showed up just a few times. This chain links TRBV7-6 with TRBJ1-1; the match to TRBD1 covers 7 bases. This CDR3 comprises 18 residues. V was pared by 3 bases and J by 3 bases, with 16 bases of the junction left unmatched. CDR1 SGHVS and CDR2 FNYEAQ come from the germline V gene. The CDR3 DNA reads as TGTGCCAGCAGCTTGGCCGACAGGGTACCCACAGAGGACACTGAAGCTTTCTTT. Translated: CASSLADRVPTEDTEAFF.

This chain links TRBV12-3 or TRBV12-4 with TRBJ2-1; 15 nucleotides line up with TRBD2. This CDR3 is 18 amino acids long. The V segment lost 2 bases and the J segment 3 bases; nucleotides outside the gene matches: 5. Here the CDR3 DNA reads TGTGCCAGCAGTTTAATGGGACTAGCGGGGGGCGGCTACAATGAGCAGTTCTTC. Its translation is CASSLMGLAGGGYNEQFF.

The genes are TRBV6-5 and TRBJ2-7; possible D gene TRBD2, 6 bases. The CDR3 is made up of 14 amino acids. The V gene lost 0 bases and the J gene lost 2 bases, with 8 bases spanning the gap. From germline, CDR1 is MNHEY and CDR2 SVGAGI. CDR3 protein: CASSYSGEAYEQYF. The CDR3 nucleotides are TGTGCCAGCAGTTACTCGGGGGAGGCCTACGAGCAGTACTTC.

The chain employs TRBV20-1 and TRBJ2-5; TRBD1 or TRBD2 may be the D gene (5 bases each). V was cut by 1 base and J by 1 base, with 13 bases left in between. There are 15 residues in the CDR3. Per the germline V gene, CDR1 is DFQATT and CDR2 is SNEGSKA (reference sequence). This CDR3 reads CSARGDRLGQETQYF. The DNA of the CDR3 is TGCAGTGCTAGAGGGGACCGTCTGGGCCAAGAGACCCAGTACTTC.

This clonotype was detected only a few times. The chain carries TRBV4-2 and TRBJ2-5; D perhaps matches TRBD2 (5 bases). Germline CDR1 LGHNA, CDR2 YNFKEQ. V was cut by 0 bases and J by 5 bases, with 13 bases left in between. The CDR3 has 15 amino acids. The CDR3 coding sequence is TGTGCCAGCAGCCAAGATATTAACCAGCGGGAGACCCAGTACTTC. This gives the protein CASSQDINQRETQYF.